A selection of T cell receptor beta chains follows, all from one sample in a study of cytomegalovirus exposure and HLA in healthy donors. The repertoire was sequenced with immunoSEQ multiplex PCR; TCRdb's copy has only in-frame clones and lacks some. The table has about 80,000 clones, 62% seen once. Sequencing was carried out using PBMCs. Receptor source: a male donor in good health and CMV-seropositive. CDR3s include the opening cysteine and the closing phenylalanine or tryptophan. Each record gives: clone size, V gene, J gene, D gene, CDR3 protein, CDR3 DNA. The D gene is left open where the match is weak. The listing skips clone size in some rows; elsewhere it reads once, few, many or a size class.

>.|TRBV2|TRBJ2-7|.
CASSLTQGQYF
TGTGCCAGCAGTCTGACTCAAGGGCAGTACTTC
>few|TRBV7-6|TRBJ2-1|TRBD2
CASSPGLAGGHEQFF
TGTGCCAGCAGCCCGGGACTAGCGGGAGGTCATGAGCAGTTCTTC
>few|TRBV5-1|TRBJ2-1|.
CASSSGGRNEQFF
TGCGCCAGCAGCTCGGGGGGCCGGAATGAGCAGTTCTTC
>.|TRBV5-4|TRBJ2-7|.
CASSLSSVGEQYF
TGTGCCAGCAGCCTATCTAGCGTAGGCGAGCAGTACTTC
>.|TRBV7-2|TRBJ1-5|.
CASSLGGRQPQHF
TGTGCCAGCAGCTTAGGGGGCCGGCAGCCCCAGCATTTT
>.|TRBV28|TRBJ1-1|TRBD1
CASHRGLNTEAFF
TGTGCCAGCCACAGGGGCTTGAACACTGAAGCTTTCTTT
>.|TRBV28|TRBJ1-1|.
CASSSVAGETEAFF
TGTGCCAGCAGCTCGGTGGCAGGGGAGACTGAAGCTTTCTTT
>few|TRBV4-2|TRBJ2-7|TRBD2
CASSQIGGVGYEQYF
TGTGCCAGCAGCCAAATTGGGGGGGTCGGTTACGAGCAGTACTTC
>.|TRBV19|TRBJ1-5|.
CASSSGVGRMPQHF
TGTGCCAGTAGTTCGGGGGTTGGGAGAATGCCCCAGCATTTT
>.|TRBV28|TRBJ1-1|TRBD1
CASSLGGTEVNF
TGTGCCAGCAGTTTAGGGGGGACAGAGGTGAACTTT
>.|TRBV11-2|TRBJ2-7|TRBD1
CASSLTPGTGSGEQYF
TGTGCCAGCAGCTTAACCCCCGGGACAGGGTCGGGCGAGCAGTACTTC
>few|TRBV7-2|TRBJ2-4|.
CASSLGAQKNIQYF
TGTGCCAGCAGCTTAGGAGCACAGAAAAACATTCAGTACTTC
>.|TRBV6-5|TRBJ1-1|.
CATREGNTEAFF
TGTGCCACCAGGGAGGGGAACACTGAAGCTTTCTTT
>.|TRBV18|TRBJ1-1|TRBD1
CASSGTGISGTEAFF
TGTGCCAGCTCCGGGACAGGGATCTCGGGCACTGAAGCTTTCTTT
>.|TRBV15|TRBJ1-1|.
CATSRDQYQAEAFF
TGTGCCACCAGCAGAGATCAATACCAGGCTGAAGCTTTCTTT
>few|TRBV6-5|TRBJ2-1|TRBD2
CASSGTSGYNEQFF
TGTGCCAGCAGTGGGACTAGCGGCTACAATGAGCAGTTCTTC
>.|TRBV9|TRBJ2-7|TRBD1
CASSVASGTGPNEQYF
TGTGCCAGCAGCGTAGCGTCCGGGACAGGGCCCAACGAGCAGTACTTC
>.|TRBV10-3|TRBJ2-5|TRBD2
CAISTGLAGKETQYF
TGTGCCATCAGTACCGGACTAGCGGGAAAGGAGACCCAGTACTTC
>.|TRBV30|TRBJ2-7|TRBD1
CAWSPGTAPSYEQYF
TGTGCCTGGAGCCCCGGGACAGCCCCCTCCTACGAGCAGTACTTC
>.|TRBV30|TRBJ2-5|TRBD2
CAWETSGREETQYF
TGTGCCTGGGAGACTAGCGGGAGGGAAGAGACCCAGTACTTC
>.|TRBV30|TRBJ2-3|.
CAWSEGVSTDTQYF
TGTGCCTGGAGTGAGGGGGTAAGCACAGATACGCAGTATTTT
>.|TRBV9|TRBJ2-3|TRBD2
CASSFLAGEADTQYF
TGTGCCAGCAGCTTCCTAGCGGGAGAGGCAGATACGCAGTATTTT
>once|TRBV13|TRBJ1-2|.
CASSLGGGYTYGYTF
TGTGCCAGCAGCTTAGGTGGAGGGTACACCTATGGCTACACCTTC
>.|TRBV13|TRBJ1-1|.
CASSRTENTEAFF
TGTGCCAGCAGCCGGACTGAGAACACTGAAGCTTTCTTT
>.|TRBV18|TRBJ1-2|TRBD1
CASSPRTTGEENYGYTF
TGTGCCAGCTCACCACGGACGACAGGGGAGGAAAACTATGGCTACACCTTC
>.|TRBV2|TRBJ1-2|TRBD1
CAGSPGQVKDYGYTF
TGTGCCGGCAGTCCTGGACAGGTCAAGGACTATGGCTACACCTTC
>.|TRBV30|TRBJ1-3|.
CAWRDSENLGGWGNTIYF
TGTGCCTGGAGGGACAGTGAAAATCTTGGTGGTTGGGGAAACACCATATATTTT
>.|TRBV11-3|TRBJ2-2|.
CASSPTIGANTGELFF
TGTGCCAGCAGCCCAACTATAGGGGCGAACACCGGGGAGCTGTTTTTT
>.|TRBV30|TRBJ2-3|.
CALTTSDSLTDTQYF
TGTGCCCTTACAACCTCGGACAGTTTGACAGATACGCAGTATTTT
>.|TRBV7-9|TRBJ1-2|.
CASSLVQSLNYGYTF
TGTGCCAGCAGCTTAGTACAGAGCCTTAACTATGGCTACACCTTC
>once|TRBV28|TRBJ1-1|.
CASHEQVMNTEAFF
TGTGCCAGCCACGAACAGGTGATGAACACTGAAGCTTTCTTT
>.|TRBV25-1|TRBJ2-3|TRBD2
CASSDPGGRQQYF
TGTGCCAGCTCTGATCCGGGAGGGCGTCAGCAATATTTT
>.|TRBV25-1|TRBJ1-4|.
CASSEWGRGEKLFF
TGTGCCAGCAGTGAATGGGGCAGGGGTGAAAAACTGTTTTTT
>once|TRBV11-1|TRBJ1-4|TRBD1
CASSWSRDSSEKLFF
TGTGCCAGCAGCTGGAGCCGGGACAGCTCAGAAAAACTGTTTTTT
>.|TRBV19|TRBJ2-3|TRBD1
CASSIGGQGRTDTQYF
TGTGCCAGTAGTATCGGGGGACAGGGAAGGACAGATACGCAGTATTTT
>.|TRBV27|TRBJ2-7|TRBD1
CAVGTGDEQYF
TGTGCCGTAGGGACAGGGGACGAGCAGTACTTC
>.|TRBV10-3|TRBJ1-1|.
CAINQGGGTEAFF
TGTGCCATCAATCAGGGCGGGGGCACTGAAGCTTTCTTT
>once|TRBV5-4|TRBJ2-1|TRBD2
CASRTSGSSEQFF
TGTGCCAGCAGGACTAGCGGGAGCAGTGAGCAGTTCTTC
>few|TRBV30|TRBJ2-7|.
CAWRTGLRYEQYF
TGTGCCTGGAGGACAGGCCTCAGGTACGAGCAGTACTTC
>.|TRBV27|TRBJ2-2|.
CASSFRRTGELFF
TGTGCCAGCAGTTTCAGAAGAACCGGGGAGCTGTTTTTT
>few|TRBV19|TRBJ2-7|TRBD1
CASSIGGRGQGLSEQYF
TGTGCCAGTAGTATAGGAGGGCGCGGACAGGGGCTATCCGAGCAGTACTTC
>.|TRBV18|TRBJ1-5|.
CASSSTPVGPQHF
TGTGCCAGCTCATCGACACCGGTGGGGCCCCAGCATTTT